These 21 T cell receptor beta chains were all obtained from the same sample, sequenced in a study of cytomegalovirus exposure and HLA in healthy donors (TCRdb year 2017). The library came from the immunoSEQ multiplex PCR assay. The multiplex PCR relied on a mix of 60 forward primers for TCR Vbeta segments and 13 reverse primers for TCR Jbeta segments. Not all clones reach the TCRdb copy of this immuneACCESS table, which keeps in-frame sequences only. Checked studies attribute under half of the gap to unresolved V genes and leave the rest unexplained. A total of 160,000 or so clones appear in this sample, just over 70% of them only once. The ten most abundant clones make up 2% to 2.5% of the sample. The source material was PBMCs. These receptors were taken from a human donor in good health.

This chain connects TRBV30 to TRBJ2-1; 7 nucleotides line up with TRBD1. Germline-derived CDR1 and CDR2 are GTSNPN and SVGIG (reference sequence). Losses at the gene ends were 2 bases for V and 4 bases for J; bases not matched to a gene: 2. The CDR3 spans 13 residues. The CDR3 is CAWSQQGYNEQFF. The CDR3 DNA is TGTGCCTGGAGTCAACAGGGGTACAATGAGCAGTTCTTC. The full variable domain, its missing parts supplied by reference TRBV30 and TRBJ2-1, is SQTIHQWPATLVQPVGSPLSLECTVEGTSNPNLYWYRQAAGRGLQLLFYSVGIGQISSEVPQNLSASRPQDRQFILSSKKLLLSDSGFYLCAWSQQGYNEQFFGPGTRLTVL.

This clone was observed a single time. The chain couples TRBV2 to TRBJ1-5, with TRBD1 matching over 8 bases. The CDR3 consists of 14 residues. Germline-derived CDR1 and CDR2 are SNHLY and FYNNEI. V shed 4 bases, J shed 8 bases, and the junction held 7 bases outside the gene matches. DNA for the CDR3: TGTGCCAGCAGTGTCCAGCAGGGGGCAGAGCCCCAGCATTTT. Translation: CASSVQQGAEPQHF.

The chain combines TRBV20-1 with TRBJ2-1, with 8 nucleotides matching TRBD1. The CDR3 consists of 11 residues. V was clipped by 6 bases and J by 8 bases; unmatched bases: 3. In germline, CDR1 is DFQATT, CDR2 SNEGSKA (reference sequence). The CDR3 region has the DNA TGCAGTGCCCGGGACAGGCATGAGCAGTTCTTC. Translated, it gives CSARDRHEQFF.

The chain combines TRBV7-2 with TRBJ1-3, with a weak D call TRBD1 (5 bases). V lost 0 bases and J 0 bases, leaving 21 bases between the germline ends. Germline CDR1 reads SGHTA; CDR2 reads FQGNSA. CDR3 length: 20 amino acids. As DNA, the CDR3 is TGTGCCAGCAGCTTAGCGCAATTCAGTCAGGGCCAGTTCTCTGGAAACACCATATATTTT. This encodes CASSLAQFSQGQFSGNTIYF.

The chain uses TRBV5-8 and TRBJ2-3; 9 positions agree with TRBD2. The V gene's germline CDR1 is SGHTS and CDR2 YDEGEE. This CDR3 region has 15 residues. After removal of 1 base from V and 5 bases from J, the junction contained 5 bases not matched to a gene. The DNA of the CDR3 is TGTGCCAGCAGCTTGTACGCGGGGGGGTTAGATACGCAGTATTTT. Translated: CASSLYAGGLDTQYF.

The V and J genes are TRBV6-5 and TRBJ2-3; TRBD1 matches at 9 bases. Per the germline V gene, CDR1 is MNHEY and CDR2 is SVGAGI. V was clipped by 6 bases and J by 2 bases; unmatched bases: 6. The CDR3 spans 15 residues. CDR3 protein: CASSPGTGNTDTQYF. In DNA, the CDR3 is TGTGCCAGCAGCCCCGGGACAGGGAACACAGATACGCAGTATTTT.

The V gene is TRBV5-8, the J gene TRBJ1-6, with 7 bases lining up with TRBD1. Trimming at V came to 0 bases and at J to 6 bases, leaving 3 bases not matched to a gene. This CDR3 contains 15 residues. Germline CDR1 and CDR2: SGHTS and YDEGEE. DNA for the CDR3: TGTGCCAGCAGCTTGGGACAGGGTGGTAATTCACCCCTCCACTTT. Amino acids: CASSLGQGGNSPLHF.

This chain joins TRBV19 and TRBJ2-4, with 7 bases that match TRBD2. Trimming at V came to 2 bases and at J to 0 bases, leaving 13 bases not matched to a gene. The CDR3 loop spans 19 amino acids. The V gene's germline CDR1 is LNHDA and CDR2 SQIVND (reference sequence). The CDR3 bases are TGTGCCAGTAGTATAATTAGCGGGCCTAATTTCCTAGCCAAAAACATTCAGTACTTC. The encoded protein is CASSIISGPNFLAKNIQYF.

The J gene is TRBJ2-6, the V gene TRBV19; the match to TRBD1 covers 7 bases. Per the germline V gene, CDR1 is LNHDA and CDR2 is SQIVND (reference sequence). This CDR3 has 16 residues. Germline trimming cut 11 bases from V and 1 base from J; bases unmatched to any gene: 11. The CDR3 protein is CASTEQGVSGANVLTF. The CDR3 DNA reads TGTGCCTCCACCGAGCAGGGGGTATCTGGGGCCAACGTCCTGACTTTC.

The chain couples TRBV10-3 to TRBJ2-1, with 9 bases lining up with TRBD1. CDR1 and CDR2 (germline): ENHRY, SYGVKD. Unmatched junction bases numbered 7, after V lost 11 bases and J lost 5 bases. The CDR3 spans 13 residues. The CDR3 DNA follows: TGTGCCTTCACAGGGGGCTTAAACAATGAGCAGTTCTTC. It specifies CAFTGGLNNEQFF.

Notes on this clone: A much larger clone sits a single nucleotide away, making a read error possible. Within the sample, other DNA sequences also encode this same CDR3. The chain recombines TRBV7-9 with TRBJ2-7; 7 bases align to TRBD1. The CDR3 runs 13 residues. Looked up from germline, CDR1 is SEHNR and CDR2 is FQNEAQ (reference sequence). Trimming removed 3 bases from V and 3 bases from J; junction bases left unmatched: 2. DNA of the CDR3: TGTGCCAGCAGCTTGGGGACAGTCTACGAGCAGTACTTC. Encoded protein: CASSLGTVYEQYF.

A remark on this clone: Germline and junction disagree at one end, which may indicate a read error. The chain has TRBV27 and TRBJ2-1; 7 bases line up with TRBD2. This CDR3 contains 11 residues. Germline V lookup: CDR1 MNHEY, CDR2 SMNVEV (reference sequence). The CDR3 DNA reads TGTGCCAGCAGCCACGGGACTAATCAACTCTTC. Translation: CASSHGTNQLF.

The chain carries TRBV7-6 and TRBJ1-6; 8 bases are shared with TRBD1. The CDR3 has 13 residues. CDR1 is SGHVS and CDR2 is FNYEAQ in the germline V gene. J lost 8 bases, V lost 4 bases, and 1 base had no gene match. This CDR3 is CASSSTGDSPLHF. CDR3 nucleotide sequence: TGTGCCAGCAGCTCGACAGGGGATTCACCCCTCCACTTT.

This clone was detected only once. The gene calls are TRBV13 and TRBJ2-5; 9 bases are shared with TRBD2. The germline gives CDR1 PRHDT, CDR2 FYEKMQ (reference sequence). V was pared by 0 bases and J by 0 bases, with 2 bases of the junction left unmatched. This CDR3 contains 16 residues. Written as DNA, the CDR3 is TGTGCCAGCAGCTTAGGGGTAGCGGGGGACCAAGAGACCCAGTACTTC. It translates to CASSLGVAGDQETQYF.

CDR3 residues: CASSSDSLNYEQYF. CDR3 DNA sequence: TGTGCCAGCAGCTCAGACAGCCTAAACTACGAGCAGTACTTC. The chain uses TRBV7-3 and TRBJ2-7; D might be TRBD1 (5 bases). The CDR3 length is 14 residues. Germline V gene sequence: CDR1 SGHTA, CDR2 FQGTGA. The ends were cut back, 4 bases at V and 3 bases at J, with 13 bases in the middle.

The chain is built from TRBV5-1 and TRBJ1-2, with D possibly matching TRBD1 (5 bases). This CDR3 is built from 16 residues. V lost 4 bases and J lost 5, with 21 bases in between. From germline, CDR1 is SGHRS and CDR2 YFSETQ. The DNA of the CDR3 is TGCGCCAGCAGCCCGGCCCCGGGAGGGGAGAGGTATGGCTACACCTTC. This sequence encodes CASSPAPGGERYGYTF.

This chain connects TRBV5-4 to TRBJ2-5; a weak D match, TRBD1 (5 bases). The CDR3 sequence is 14 residues long. V was cut by 1 base and J by 5 bases, with 12 bases left in between. Per germline, CDR1 SGHNT and CDR2 YYREEE (reference sequence). CDR3 coding DNA: TGTGCCAGCAGCTTGTGGGGCTCCGGGGAGACCCAGTACTTC. Its translation: CASSLWGSGETQYF.

This clone has just a few counts. The chain is built from TRBV6-1 and TRBJ1-1, with 8 nucleotides matching TRBD1. The CDR3 has 14 residues. CDR1 is MNHNS, CDR2 SASEGT, per germline. Trimming at V came to 4 bases and at J to 5 bases, leaving 6 bases not matched to a gene. CDR3 nucleotides: TGTGCCAGCAGTGCGACAGGGGCGAGGACTGAAGCTTTCTTT. Amino acids: CASSATGARTEAFF.

The chain is built from TRBV18 and TRBJ2-3, with a possible D match to TRBD2 (5 bases). From germline, CDR1 is KGHSH and CDR2 LQKENI. Trimming pared 5 bases from V and 2 bases from J, leaving 11 bases between. This CDR3 is built from 14 residues. The chain's CDR3 is CASSAVGDTDTQYF. The DNA for the CDR3 is TGTGCCAGCTCAGCCGTCGGGGACACAGATACGCAGTATTTT.

The chain couples TRBV27 to TRBJ2-6; 8 nucleotides line up with TRBD1. The ends lost 5 bases at V and 2 bases at J; junction bases unmatched: 5. The CDR3 sequence is 16 residues long. CDR1 is MNHEY and CDR2 is SMNVEV in the germline V gene (reference sequence). CDR3 nucleotide sequence: TGTGCCAGCAGTCCCGACAGGGGTGCTGGGGCCAACGTCCTGACTTTC. This codes for CASSPDRGAGANVLTF.

The V gene is TRBV19, the J gene TRBJ2-1, with 8 positions matching TRBD2. V lost 3 bases to trimming and J lost 2 bases; unmatched junction nucleotides: 9. This CDR3 is 17 amino acids long. Germline V gene lookup returns CDR1 LNHDA and CDR2 SQIVND (reference sequence). The CDR3 coding sequence is TGTGCCAGTAGTATTCGTCTACTAGCGGACACCTACAATGAGCAGTTCTTC. Its translation is CASSIRLLADTYNEQFF.